This is a list of T cell receptor beta chains from one sample in a study of T cell responses to AZD1222 COVID-19 vaccine. Libraries were prepared by immunoSEQ multiplex PCR; TCRdb keeps only in-frame clonotypes and omits some of them. The data contain over 150,000 clones, 86% of them singletons. The input for sequencing was peripheral blood, taken on day 0 of MenACWY control vaccination. These receptors were collected from an adult in good health. Both conserved end residues are part of each CDR3. The order of the fields is D gene, J gene, clone size, V gene, CDR3 DNA, CDR3 protein. A D gene is named only where the DNA matches it firmly. The size of a clone is reported for some rows only, either as once, few or many, or as a class for expanded clones.

>TRBD2|TRBJ2-7|few|TRBV29-1
TGCAGCGCCGTGCCGAGCGGGAGTTACGAGCAGTACTTC
CSAVPSGSYEQYF
>TRBD2|TRBJ2-3|.|TRBV6-4
TGTGCCAGCGCCAGCGGGGCAATCACAGATACGCAGTATTTT
CASASGAITDTQYF
>TRBD1|TRBJ2-3|.|TRBV5-1
TGCGCCAGCAGCTTGGTCCGGACAGGGGCCGATACGCAGTATTTT
CASSLVRTGADTQYF
>.|TRBJ1-2|.|TRBV19
TGTGCCAGTAGTATAGCCAGGGCGGCGGGCTACACCTTC
CASSIARAAGYTF
>.|TRBJ2-7|few|TRBV19
TGTGCCAGTAGGGTGCAGGAGGGATTGGGCGAGCAGTACTTC
CASRVQEGLGEQYF
>.|TRBJ1-2|.|TRBV28
TGTGCCAGCAGTTCCCCCGGGGTTGGCTACACCTTC
CASSSPGVGYTF
>.|TRBJ2-2|.|TRBV7-8
TGTGCCAGCAGCTGGACCCCCGGGGAGCTGTTTTTT
CASSWTPGELFF
>TRBD1|TRBJ1-1|.|TRBV2
TGTGCCAGCAGGACAGGGGGGCAGCGGAACACTGAAGCTTTCTTT
CASRTGGQRNTEAFF
>.|TRBJ2-1|.|TRBV13
TGTGCCAGCAGCCCTCGATCTCTAAGCTCCTACAATGAGCAGTTCTTC
CASSPRSLSSYNEQFF
>.|TRBJ1-6|.|TRBV19
TGTGCCAGTAGTACAGGGTTGGATTATAATTCACCCCTCCACTTT
CASSTGLDYNSPLHF
>.|TRBJ1-1|.|TRBV5-6
TGTGCCAGCAGCTTTCTTGGGACGGAGACTGAAGCTTTCTTT
CASSFLGTETEAFF
>.|TRBJ2-3|.|TRBV5-4
TGTGCCAGCAGCCCGCCCCTGAGCACAGATACGCAGTATTTT
CASSPPLSTDTQYF
>.|TRBJ1-3|.|TRBV9
TGTGCCAGCAGCGTAACCCAGGCTGGAAACACCATATATTTT
CASSVTQAGNTIYF
>TRBD2|TRBJ2-3|.|TRBV11-1
TGTGCCAGCAGCTTAGGGACTAGCTTGAGTACGCAGTATTTT
CASSLGTSLSTQYF
>.|TRBJ2-5|.|TRBV7-9
TGTGCCAGCAACCAGGGGGGAGAGACCCAGTACTTC
CASNQGGETQYF
>.|TRBJ1-5|once|TRBV30
TGTGCCTGGAGTGTTGGGGCCAATCAGCCCCAGCATTTT
CAWSVGANQPQHF
>TRBD2|TRBJ2-1|.|TRBV7-6
TGTGCCAGCAGCCCCCGGATAGCGGGGGGATGGAATGAGCAGTTCTTC
CASSPRIAGGWNEQFF
>.|TRBJ1-1|few|TRBV4-3
TGCGCCAGCAGCCGGGACACCTCGAACACTGAAGCTTTCTTT
CASSRDTSNTEAFF
>.|TRBJ1-1|.|TRBV6-5
TGTGCCATTAGAAACACTGAAGCTTTCTTT
CAIRNTEAFF
>.|TRBJ1-2|.|TRBV19
TGTGCCAGTAGTATCCAGGGCGGTGGCTACACCTTC
CASSIQGGGYTF
>.|TRBJ2-3|.|TRBV6-5
TGTGCCAGCAGCTTCATGCAGGGGCATACGCAGTATTTT
CASSFMQGHTQYF
>TRBD2|TRBJ2-5|.|TRBV6-2/TRBV6-3
TGTGCCAGCAGTTACTCGATAGCGGGAGGGCCGAGGGAGACCCAGTACTTC
CASSYSIAGGPRETQYF
>.|TRBJ1-5|.|TRBV15
TGTGCCACCAGCGATAGGGATCAGCCCCAGCATTTT
CATSDRDQPQHF
>TRBD2|TRBJ2-1|.|TRBV12-3/TRBV12-4
TGTGCCAGCATGGAGCGGGGCCAAGAGCAGTTCTTC
CASMERGQEQFF
>TRBD1|TRBJ2-1|.|TRBV5-1
TGCGCCAGCAGCAGACAGGGGACCGGGAATGAGCAGTTCTTC
CASSRQGTGNEQFF
>.|TRBJ1-1|.|TRBV19
TGTGCCAGTAGTACCTCAGGGGACACTGAAGCTTTCTTT
CASSTSGDTEAFF
>.|TRBJ2-4|.|TRBV20-1
TGCAGTGCTAGTTCCCCGGACATTCAGTACTTC
CSASSPDIQYF
>.|TRBJ2-2|few|TRBV24-1
TGTGCCACCAGTGATCCCGGAGGCAGGGGTTCCGGGGAGCTGTTTTTT
CATSDPGGRGSGELFF
>TRBD2|TRBJ2-2|.|TRBV4-3
TGCGCCAGCAGCCATACTAGCGGGGTTAACACCGGGGAGCTGTTTTTT
CASSHTSGVNTGELFF
>.|TRBJ1-2|.|TRBV5-8
TGTGCCTGCCCGGGGGACGGAGCTAACTATGGCTACACCTTC
CACPGDGANYGYTF
>TRBD2|TRBJ2-3|.|TRBV19
TGTGCCAGTAGTATAGTAGGAGCGGGAGGCTTCACAGATACGCAGTATTTT
CASSIVGAGGFTDTQYF
>.|TRBJ1-6|few|TRBV3-1/TRBV3-2
TGTGCCAGCAGCCCTGGCAGGGAGAGTTCACCCCTCCACTTT
CASSPGRESSPLHF
>.|TRBJ2-4|.|TRBV7-3
TGTGCCAGCAGCTTACACGGGGGCCCGGGGAACATTCAGTACTTC
CASSLHGGPGNIQYF
>.|TRBJ2-3|.|TRBV18
TGTGCCAGCTCACCGGGGGGAACCACAGATACGCAGTATTTT
CASSPGGTTDTQYF
>TRBD2|TRBJ2-1|.|TRBV10-3
TGTGCCATCAGGGCCGGGACTAGCGGGAGGGAGTCCTACAATGAGCAGTTCTTC
CAIRAGTSGRESYNEQFF
>.|TRBJ2-1|.|TRBV2
TGTGCCAGCAAGGCGGCGAACAATGAGCAGTTCTTC
CASKAANNEQFF
>.|TRBJ1-4|few|TRBV11-3
TGTGCCAGCAGGTCCGGCGGGGGATCGAATGAAAAACTGTTTTTT
CASRSGGGSNEKLFF
>TRBD1|TRBJ1-1|.|TRBV6-6
TGTGCCAGCAGTTACAGGGGGCGAGCTTGGGCTTTCTTT
CASSYRGRAWAFF
>.|TRBJ1-6|.|TRBV5-1
TGCGCCAGCAGGGAGCAGACAGGAGCCAATTCACCCCTCCACTTT
CASREQTGANSPLHF
>.|TRBJ2-1|once|TRBV18
TGTGCCAGCTCACGTTCACCCCCGGGAGAGGAGCAGTTCTTC
CASSRSPPGEEQFF
>.|TRBJ1-2|.|TRBV29-1
TGCAGCGTTGAAGATCTTGAGACGGCCTCCCGATATGGCTACACCTTC
CSVEDLETASRYGYTF
>.|TRBJ2-3|.|TRBV11-3
TGTGCCAGCAGCGTAACAGGCACAGATACGCAGTATTTT
CASSVTGTDTQYF
>.|TRBJ2-1|.|TRBV6-4
TGTGCCAGCAGTGTGGACAGTTCCTACAATGAGCAGTTCTTC
CASSVDSSYNEQFF
>TRBD1|TRBJ1-2|.|TRBV19
TGTGCCAGTAGTACCCAGGGGGGCGGCTATGACTACACCTTC
CASSTQGGGYDYTF
>.|TRBJ1-2|.|TRBV27
TGTGCCAGCAGTTCTAGGACAAACTATGGCTACACCTTC
CASSSRTNYGYTF
>TRBD1|TRBJ1-6|once|TRBV10-3
TGTGCCATCAGCCCGGGACAGAGTAATTCACCCCTCCACTTT
CAISPGQSNSPLHF
>.|TRBJ2-1|.|TRBV28
TGTGCCAGCAGTTTGTGGAGGGGAATTGAGCAGTTCTTC
CASSLWRGIEQFF
>.|TRBJ2-7|.|TRBV4-2
TGTGCCAGCAGCCAAGAGGCGGTAGGGAACGAGGTCGAGCAGTACTTC
CASSQEAVGNEVEQYF
>TRBD2|TRBJ2-1|.|TRBV24-1
TGTGCCACCAGTGAGCCCCGACTAGCGGGAGGTGAGCAGTTCTTC
CATSEPRLAGGEQFF
>.|TRBJ2-3|.|TRBV11-3
TGTGCCAGCAGCTTAGGCGGCTGGTCGGACCTTAGCACAGATACGCAGTATTTT
CASSLGGWSDLSTDTQYF
>TRBD1|TRBJ2-5|.|TRBV7-2
TGTGCCAGCAGCTTAGTAGACAGGGCGCAAGAGACCCAGTACTTC
CASSLVDRAQETQYF
>.|TRBJ1-1|once|TRBV4-1
TGCGCCAGCAGCCAAGCCGTATCTCCACGAGTAAACACTGAAGCTTTCTTT
CASSQAVSPRVNTEAFF
>TRBD2|TRBJ2-1|.|TRBV7-9
TGTGCCAGCAGCTTATGGCTAGCGGGGACGAATGAGCAGTTCTTC
CASSLWLAGTNEQFF
>.|TRBJ1-5|.|TRBV2
TGTGCCAGCAGTGAAGCGCCACAGTTCTTTGGCAATCAGCCCCAGCATTTT
CASSEAPQFFGNQPQHF
>TRBD2|TRBJ2-7|once|TRBV7-9
TGTGCCAGCAGCTCTGGACTAGCGGTTAGGGGGCACTACGAGCAGTACTTC
CASSSGLAVRGHYEQYF
>TRBD1|TRBJ2-2|.|TRBV24-1
TGTGCCACCAGTGAAACAGGGGGCTTCATCACCGGGGAGCTGTTTTTT
CATSETGGFITGELFF
>.|TRBJ2-1|.|TRBV5-4
TGTGCCAGCAGCTCGAACGGACGGTACAATGAGCAGTTCTTC
CASSSNGRYNEQFF
>.|TRBJ1-1|.|TRBV27
TGTGCCAGCAGTCTAAGGGGAGGCACTGAAGCTTTCTTT
CASSLRGGTEAFF